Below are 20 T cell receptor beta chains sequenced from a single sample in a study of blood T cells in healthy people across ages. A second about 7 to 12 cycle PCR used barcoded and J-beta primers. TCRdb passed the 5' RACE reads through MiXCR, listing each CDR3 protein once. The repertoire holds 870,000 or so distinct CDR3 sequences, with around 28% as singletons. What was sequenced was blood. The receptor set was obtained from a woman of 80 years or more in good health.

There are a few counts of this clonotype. The CDR3 is CAWSMGNQETQYF. CDR3 nucleotides: TGTGCCTGGAGTATGGGTAACCAAGAGACCCAGTACTTC. J is TRBJ2-5 and V is TRBV30, with D hard to call. Trimming pared 2 bases from V and 0 bases from J, leaving 7 bases between. Germline CDR1 is GTSNPN and CDR2 is SVGIG (reference sequence). This CDR3 has 13 residues.

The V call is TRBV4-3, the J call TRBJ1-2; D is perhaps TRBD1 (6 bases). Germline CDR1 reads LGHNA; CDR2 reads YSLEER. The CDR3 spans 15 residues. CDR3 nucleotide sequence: TGCGCTGGCAGCCACGTTACAGGGAGCGGCTATGGCTACACCTTC. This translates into CAGSHVTGSGYGYTF.

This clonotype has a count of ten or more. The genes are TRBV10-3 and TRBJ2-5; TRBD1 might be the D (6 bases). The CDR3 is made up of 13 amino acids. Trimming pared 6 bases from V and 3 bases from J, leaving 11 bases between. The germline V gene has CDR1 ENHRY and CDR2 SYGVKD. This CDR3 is CAIRKDSEETQYF. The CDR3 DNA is TGTGCCATCAGGAAGGACAGTGAAGAGACCCAGTACTTC.

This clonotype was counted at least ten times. CDR3 DNA: TGTGCCAGCAGAGGACAGTTGAGCTCCTACAATGAGCAGTTCTTC. Translation: CASRGQLSSYNEQFF. The chain uses TRBV27 and TRBJ2-1, with D possibly matching TRBD1 (6 bases). The V end was cut by 6 bases, the J end by 0 bases, with 12 bases between. CDR3 length: 15 amino acids. Looked up from germline, CDR1 is MNHEY and CDR2 is SMNVEV (reference sequence).

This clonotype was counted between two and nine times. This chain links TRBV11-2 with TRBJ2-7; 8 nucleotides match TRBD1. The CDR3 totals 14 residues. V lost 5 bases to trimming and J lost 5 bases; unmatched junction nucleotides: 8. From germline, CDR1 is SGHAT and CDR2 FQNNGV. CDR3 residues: CASSVLQGADEQYF. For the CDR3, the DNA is TGTGCCAGCAGCGTCCTCCAGGGGGCTGACGAGCAGTACTTC.

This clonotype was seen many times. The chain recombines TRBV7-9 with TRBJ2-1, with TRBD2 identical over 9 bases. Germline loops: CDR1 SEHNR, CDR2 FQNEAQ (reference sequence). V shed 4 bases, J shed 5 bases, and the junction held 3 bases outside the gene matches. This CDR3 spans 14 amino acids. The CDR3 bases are TGTGCCAGCAGCTGCGGGGGGGGGAACAATGAGCAGTTCTTC. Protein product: CASSCGGGNNEQFF.

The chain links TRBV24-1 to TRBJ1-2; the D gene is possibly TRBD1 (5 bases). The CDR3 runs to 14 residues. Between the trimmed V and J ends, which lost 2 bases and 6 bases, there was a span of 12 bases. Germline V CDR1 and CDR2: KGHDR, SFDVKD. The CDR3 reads CATSDYPRGDGYTF. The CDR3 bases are TGTGCCACCAGTGATTACCCCCGGGGGGATGGCTACACCTTC.

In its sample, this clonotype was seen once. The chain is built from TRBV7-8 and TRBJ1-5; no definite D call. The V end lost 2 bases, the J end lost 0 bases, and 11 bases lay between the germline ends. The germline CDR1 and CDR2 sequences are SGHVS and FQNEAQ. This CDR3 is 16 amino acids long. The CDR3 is CASSLRASLSNQPQHF. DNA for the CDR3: TGTGCCAGCAGCTTACGGGCATCTCTTAGCAATCAGCCCCAGCATTTT.

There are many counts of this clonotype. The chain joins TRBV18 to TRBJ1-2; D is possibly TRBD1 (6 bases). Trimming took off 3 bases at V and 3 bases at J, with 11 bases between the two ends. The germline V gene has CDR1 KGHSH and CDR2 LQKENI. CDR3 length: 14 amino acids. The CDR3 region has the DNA TGTGCCAGCTCACCTTCTCCAGGGGACTATGGCTACACCTTC. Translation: CASSPSPGDYGYTF. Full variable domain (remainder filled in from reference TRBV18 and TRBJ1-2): NAGVMQNPRHLVRRRGQEARLRCSPMKGHSHVYWYRQLPEEGLKFMVYLQKENIIDESGMPKERFSAEFPKEGPSILRIQQVVRGDSAAYFCASSPSPGDYGYTFGSGTRLTVV.

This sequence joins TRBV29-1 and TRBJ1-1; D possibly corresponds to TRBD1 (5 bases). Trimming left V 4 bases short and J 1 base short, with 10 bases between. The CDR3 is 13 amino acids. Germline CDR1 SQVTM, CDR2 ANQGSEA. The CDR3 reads CSVGGHRNTEAFF. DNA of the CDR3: TGCAGCGTTGGCGGACATAGGAACACTGAAGCTTTCTTT.

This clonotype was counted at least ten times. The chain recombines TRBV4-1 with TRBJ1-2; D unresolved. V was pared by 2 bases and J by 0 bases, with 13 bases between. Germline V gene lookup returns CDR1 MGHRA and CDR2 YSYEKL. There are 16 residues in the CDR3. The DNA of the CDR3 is TGCGCCAGCAGCCAACAGGAGTCACCAGCTAACTATGGCTACACCTTC. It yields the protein CASSQQESPANYGYTF.

DNA of the CDR3: TGTGCCAGCAGCTCCCGCAGGGAGACTGAAGCTTTCTTT. It encodes CASSSRRETEAFF. The chain combines TRBV7-2 with TRBJ1-1; D is possibly TRBD1 (5 bases). Germline values: CDR1 SGHTA, CDR2 FQGNSA. The CDR3 totals 13 residues. Trimming left V 4 bases short and J 5 bases short, with 11 bases between.

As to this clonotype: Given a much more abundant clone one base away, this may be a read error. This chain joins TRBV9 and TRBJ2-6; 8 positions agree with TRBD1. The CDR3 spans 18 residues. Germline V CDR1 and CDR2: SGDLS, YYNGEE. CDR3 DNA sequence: TGTGCCAGCGGCGTCACGGACAGGGTGATCTCTGGGGCCAACGTCCTGACTTTC. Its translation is CASGVTDRVISGANVLTF.

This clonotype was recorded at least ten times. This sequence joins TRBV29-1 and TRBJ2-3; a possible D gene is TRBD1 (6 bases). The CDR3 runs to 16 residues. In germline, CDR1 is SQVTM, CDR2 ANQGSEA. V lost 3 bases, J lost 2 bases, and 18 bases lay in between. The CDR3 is CSVDPQDRPHTDTQYF. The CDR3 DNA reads TGCAGCGTTGATCCCCAGGACAGACCACACACAGATACGCAGTATTTT.

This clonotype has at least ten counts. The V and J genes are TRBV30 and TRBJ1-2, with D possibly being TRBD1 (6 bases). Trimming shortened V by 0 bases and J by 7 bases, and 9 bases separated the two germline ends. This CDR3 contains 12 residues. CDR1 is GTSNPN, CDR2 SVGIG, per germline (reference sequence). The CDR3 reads CAWSVQQGGYTF. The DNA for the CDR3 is TGTGCCTGGAGTGTACAACAGGGTGGCTACACCTTC.

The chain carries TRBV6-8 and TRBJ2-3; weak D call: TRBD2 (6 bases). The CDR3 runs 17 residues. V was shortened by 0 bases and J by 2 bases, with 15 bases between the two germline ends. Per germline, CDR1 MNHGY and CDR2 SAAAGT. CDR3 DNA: TGTGCCAGCAGTTACTCGATACCTAGCGTTTACACAGATACGCAGTATTTT. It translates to CASSYSIPSVYTDTQYF.

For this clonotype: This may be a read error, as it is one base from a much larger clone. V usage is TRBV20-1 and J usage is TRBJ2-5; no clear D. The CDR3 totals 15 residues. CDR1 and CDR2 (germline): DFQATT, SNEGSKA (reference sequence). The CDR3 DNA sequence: TGCGGTGCTAGAGACCAAGGCCACAGTAGGGAGACCCAGTACTTC. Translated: CGARDQGHSRETQYF.

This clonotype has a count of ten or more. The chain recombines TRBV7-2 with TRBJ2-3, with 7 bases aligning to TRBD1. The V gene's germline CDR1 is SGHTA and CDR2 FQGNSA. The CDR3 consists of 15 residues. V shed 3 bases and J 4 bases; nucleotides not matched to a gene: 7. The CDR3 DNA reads TGTGCCAGCAGCTTTAGACAGGGAAGTGCAGATACGCAGTATTTT. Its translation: CASSFRQGSADTQYF.

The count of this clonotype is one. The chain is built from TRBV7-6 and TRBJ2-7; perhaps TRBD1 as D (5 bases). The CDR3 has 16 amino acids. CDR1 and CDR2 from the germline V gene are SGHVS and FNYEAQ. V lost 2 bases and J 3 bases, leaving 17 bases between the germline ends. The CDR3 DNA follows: TGTGCCAGCAGCTTAAGTGGACACTCCAATAGCTACGAGCAGTACTTC. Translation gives CASSLSGHSNSYEQYF. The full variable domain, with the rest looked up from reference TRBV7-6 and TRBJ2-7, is GAGVSQSPRYKVTKRGQDVALRCDPISGHVSLYWYRQALGQGPEFLTYFNYEAQQDKSGLPNDRFSAERPEGSISTLTIQRTEQRDSAMYRCASSLSGHSNSYEQYFGPGTRLTVT.

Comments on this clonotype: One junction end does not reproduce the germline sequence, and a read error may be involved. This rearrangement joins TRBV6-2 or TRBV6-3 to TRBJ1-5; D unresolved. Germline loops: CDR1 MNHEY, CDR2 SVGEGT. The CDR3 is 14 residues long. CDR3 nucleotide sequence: TGTACCAGCAGTTACCTGGGTAGCAATCAGCCCCAGCATTTT. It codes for CTSSYLGSNQPQHF.